A single sample gave rise to the 20 T cell receptor beta chains below, sequenced in a study of CD4 T cells in relation to SARS-CoV-2 and coronaviruses. Generated by immunoSEQ multiplex PCR, the TCRdb table keeps only in-frame clones and is missing some. The top ten clones hold approximately 0.25% of a sample with about 68,000 clones, 90% to 95% of them seen once. CD4+ T cells from unexposed donors were obtained before the COVID-19 pandemic (2011-2018). Material: naive CD4+ T cells from PBMCs. Noted subset: naive CD4+ T cells isolated by negative enrichment. The receptors derive from a human donor in good health.

V usage is TRBV10-3 and J usage is TRBJ2-7; D perhaps matches TRBD2 (6 bases). This CDR3 region has 16 residues. Germline CDR1 ENHRY, CDR2 SYGVKD. V was cut by 2 bases and J by 0 bases, with 14 bases left in between. CDR3 region: CAISEAGLTSSYEQYF. CDR3 DNA: TGTGCCATCAGTGAGGCGGGACTTACCAGCTCCTACGAGCAGTACTTC.

The chain is built from TRBV28 and TRBJ1-5, with D possibly being TRBD1 (6 bases). The V gene's germline CDR1 is MDHEN and CDR2 SYDVKM. The CDR3 has 16 amino acids. V lost 2 bases and J lost 5, with 16 bases in between. This chain's CDR3 is CASSLVGGARDQPQHF. In DNA form, the CDR3 reads TGTGCCAGCAGTTTAGTGGGGGGGGCTCGTGATCAGCCCCAGCATTTT.

This chain connects TRBV7-9 to TRBJ2-5; D is ambiguous. This CDR3 has 16 amino acids. Germline values: CDR1 SEHNR, CDR2 FQNEAQ (reference sequence). Between the trimmed V and J ends, which lost 1 base and 5 bases, there was a span of 17 bases. The CDR3 loop reads CASSLGRGLLMETQYF. CDR3 sequence (DNA): TGTGCCAGCAGCTTAGGACGCGGTTTGTTAATGGAGACCCAGTACTTC.

The rearrangement uses TRBV2 and TRBJ2-5; TRBD1 is a possible D gene (6 bases). Germline V lookup: CDR1 SNHLY, CDR2 FYNNEI. The length of the CDR3 is 15 residues. V was clipped by 1 base and J by 5 bases, with 14 bases between them. The CDR3 reads CASSEEQGLGETQYF. The CDR3 bases are TGTGCCAGCAGTGAAGAGCAGGGGCTGGGTGAGACCCAGTACTTC.

The genes are TRBV3-1 (or the pseudogene TRBV3-2) and TRBJ2-1, with 10 bases that match TRBD2. Trimming took 5 bases from V and 7 from J; bases not matched to a gene: 5. Germline V gives CDR1 LGHDT, CDR2 YNNKEL (reference sequence). The CDR3 extends over 14 amino acids. The CDR3 reads CASSFRLAGNEQFF. Written as DNA, the CDR3 is TGTGCCAGCAGCTTCCGACTAGCGGGTAATGAGCAGTTCTTC.

The V and J genes are TRBV18 and TRBJ1-5; TRBD1 might be the D (5 bases). Germline-derived CDR1 and CDR2 are KGHSH and LQKENI. V shed 3 bases and J shed 6 bases, with 12 bases lying between them. This CDR3 is built from 14 residues. Written as DNA, the CDR3 is TGTGCCAGCTCACCGGGACTACTGGTTCAGCCCCAGCATTTT. Translated, it gives CASSPGLLVQPQHF.

The gene calls are TRBV9 and TRBJ2-1, with 8 nucleotides matching TRBD1. Germline V gives CDR1 SGDLS, CDR2 YYNGEE. This CDR3 comprises 14 residues. V was clipped by 3 bases and J by 8 bases; unmatched bases: 7. This CDR3 is CASSARTGHDEQFF. The CDR3 DNA reads as TGTGCCAGCAGCGCCCGGACAGGGCATGATGAGCAGTTCTTC.

This rearrangement joins TRBV7-6 to TRBJ2-4; D assignment may be TRBD1 or TRBD2 (5 bases each). This CDR3 contains 18 residues. Germline CDR1 and CDR2: SGHVS and FNYEAQ. Trimming removed 1 base from V and 3 bases from J, with 19 bases in between. The CDR3 nucleotides read TGTGCCAGCAGCTTAGTGCCCCCCCGGGACGTCGGCAAAAACATTCAGTACTTC. As protein: CASSLVPPRDVGKNIQYF.

J is TRBJ1-1 and V is TRBV7-2; D uncertain. V was cut by 8 bases and J by 4 bases, with 17 bases left in between. Looked up from germline, CDR1 is SGHTA and CDR2 is FQGNSA. The CDR3 runs 14 residues. Written as DNA, the CDR3 is TGTGCCAGCTCTTCGGTCGGATTTGGCACTGAAGCTTTCTTT. Protein product: CASSSVGFGTEAFF. The full variable domain, its missing parts supplied by reference TRBV7-2 and TRBJ1-1, is GAGVSQSPSNKVTEKGKDVELRCDPISGHTALYWYRQSLGQGLEFLIYFQGNSAPDKSGLPSDRFSAERTGGSVSTLTIQRTQQEDSAVYLCASSSVGFGTEAFFGQGTRLTVV.

This chain connects TRBV2 to TRBJ2-5; a possible D gene is TRBD2 (5 bases). Trimming cost V 7 bases and J 1 base, with 10 bases left between them. Germline CDR1 and CDR2: SNHLY and FYNNEI. The CDR3 consists of 13 residues. For the CDR3, the DNA is TGTGCCAGCACGTGGGAGTTCCAAGAGACCCAGTACTTC. It encodes CASTWEFQETQYF.

The chain is built from TRBV4-3 and TRBJ2-1, with D perhaps matching TRBD2 (6 bases). The CDR3 consists of 13 residues. Trimming left V 0 bases short and J 8 bases short, with 8 bases between. The germline V gene has CDR1 LGHNA and CDR2 YSLEER. The CDR3 is CASSQDGGDEQFF. CDR3 sequence (DNA): TGCGCCAGCAGCCAAGATGGAGGGGATGAGCAGTTCTTC.

The chain combines TRBV5-1 with TRBJ2-1; 7 nucleotides match TRBD2. Germline trimming cut 0 bases from V and 6 bases from J; bases unmatched to any gene: 9. Germline V gene data show CDR1 as SGHRS and CDR2 as YFSETQ. CDR3 size: 16 residues. CDR3: CASSLEGGSPPNEQFF. The CDR3 DNA is TGCGCCAGCAGCTTGGAGGGCGGGAGCCCCCCCAATGAGCAGTTCTTC.

The chain carries TRBV6-2 or TRBV6-3 and TRBJ1-5, with TRBD1 as a possible D gene (5 bases). V lost 2 bases and J lost 2, with 7 bases in between. CDR1 is MNHEY, CDR2 SVGEGT, per germline. The CDR3 loop spans 14 amino acids. The CDR3, as DNA: TGTGCCAGCAGTTACGGAGGGGGCAATCAGCCCCAGCATTTT. The encoded protein is CASSYGGGNQPQHF.

In its sample, this clone was seen once. The J gene is TRBJ1-5, the V gene TRBV7-2; tentatively, D is TRBD1 (5 bases). The V end was cut by 5 bases, the J end by 3 bases, with 11 bases between. The CDR3 contains 14 residues. Per germline, CDR1 SGHTA and CDR2 FQGNSA. The CDR3, as DNA: TGTGCCAGCAGCGTGACAGTTTTCAATCAGCCCCAGCATTTT. Translating it yields CASSVTVFNQPQHF.

The V and J genes are TRBV6-5 and TRBJ1-2; D is possibly TRBD1 (5 bases). The V gene's germline CDR1 is MNHEY and CDR2 SVGAGI. Trimming cost V 7 bases and J 4 bases, with 16 bases left between them. The CDR3 has 14 amino acids. The CDR3 here is CASTRIGAAYGYTF. CDR3 DNA: TGTGCCAGCACCCGAATTGGGGCCGCCTATGGCTACACCTTC.

This clone was seen just once. The chain uses TRBV28 and TRBJ1-5; a possible D gene is TRBD1 (5 bases). The V end was cut by 4 bases, the J end by 3 bases, with 13 bases between. The CDR3 is 15 amino acids. Germline V CDR1 and CDR2: MDHEN, SYDVKM. CDR3 DNA sequence: TGTGCCAGCAGTTACTTCTCGGGGGTCAATCAGCCCCAGCATTTT. Protein: CASSYFSGVNQPQHF.

CDR3 bases: TGTGCCAGTAGCCAAGGTGGAGGGGATGAGCAGTTCTTC. Encoded protein: CASSQGGGDEQFF. This chain uses TRBV19 with TRBJ2-1; a weak D match, TRBD2 (6 bases). The CDR3 length is 13 residues. V lost 6 bases to trimming and J lost 8 bases, with 14 bases between them. CDR1 is LNHDA, CDR2 SQIVND, per germline (reference sequence).

The V gene is TRBV5-1, the J gene TRBJ2-5; D uncertain. The CDR3 runs to 15 residues. Per germline, CDR1 SGHRS and CDR2 YFSETQ. Trimming left V 0 bases short and J 1 base short, with 10 bases between. In DNA, the CDR3 is TGCGCCAGCAGCTTGGAAAGCTATTCCCAAGAGACCCAGTACTTC. Protein sequence: CASSLESYSQETQYF. Complete variable domain (other parts from reference TRBV5-1 and TRBJ2-5): KAGVTQTPRYLIKTRGQQVTLSCSPISGHRSVSWYQQTPGQGLQFLFEYFSETQRNKGNFPGRFSGRQFSNSRSEMNVSTLELGDSALYLCASSLESYSQETQYFGPGTRLLVL.

The chain has TRBV6-6 and TRBJ1-6; D may be TRBD1 (5 bases). The CDR3 is 14 residues long. Germline V gene sequence: CDR1 MNHNY, CDR2 SVGAGI (reference sequence). V gave up 6 bases and J gave up 7 bases, with 13 bases separating them. CDR3 in DNA: TGTGCCAGCAGGTGGGACGGGAGGAATTCACCCCTCCACTTT. Protein sequence: CASRWDGRNSPLHF.

This chain uses TRBV5-1 with TRBJ2-5; no definite D call. With 0 bases removed from V and 5 bases from J, the gap between germline ends came to 5 bases. CDR3 length equals 12 residues. Germline CDR1 SGHRS, CDR2 YFSETQ. CDR3 amino acids: CASSLDDETQYF. In DNA form, the CDR3 reads TGCGCCAGCAGCTTGGACGATGAGACCCAGTACTTC.